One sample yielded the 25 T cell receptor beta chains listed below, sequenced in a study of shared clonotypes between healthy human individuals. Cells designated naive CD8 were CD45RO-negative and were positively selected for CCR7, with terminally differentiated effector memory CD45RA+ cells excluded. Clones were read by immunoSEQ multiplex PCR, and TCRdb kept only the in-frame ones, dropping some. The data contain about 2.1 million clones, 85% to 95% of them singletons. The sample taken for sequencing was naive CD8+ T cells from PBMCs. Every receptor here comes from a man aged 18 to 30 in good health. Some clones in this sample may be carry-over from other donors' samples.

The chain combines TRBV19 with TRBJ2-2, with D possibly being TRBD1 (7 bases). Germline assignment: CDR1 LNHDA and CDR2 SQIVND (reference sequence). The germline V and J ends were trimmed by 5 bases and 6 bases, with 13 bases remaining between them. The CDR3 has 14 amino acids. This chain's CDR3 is CASSQTRGAGELFF. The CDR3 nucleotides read TGTGCCAGTAGTCAGACCAGGGGGGCCGGGGAGCTGTTTTTT.

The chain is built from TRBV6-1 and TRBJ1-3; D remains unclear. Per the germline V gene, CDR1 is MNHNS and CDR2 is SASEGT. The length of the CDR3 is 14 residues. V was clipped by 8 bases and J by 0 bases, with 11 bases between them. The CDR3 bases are TGTGCCAGCCTTGCGGGGATCTCTGGAAACACCATATATTTT. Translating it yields CASLAGISGNTIYF.

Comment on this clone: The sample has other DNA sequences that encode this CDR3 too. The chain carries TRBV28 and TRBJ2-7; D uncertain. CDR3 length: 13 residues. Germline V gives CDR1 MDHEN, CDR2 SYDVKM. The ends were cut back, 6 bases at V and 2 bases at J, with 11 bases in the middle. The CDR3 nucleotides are TGTGCCAGCAGGGAGACAAGGACCTACGAGCAGTACTTC. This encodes CASRETRTYEQYF.

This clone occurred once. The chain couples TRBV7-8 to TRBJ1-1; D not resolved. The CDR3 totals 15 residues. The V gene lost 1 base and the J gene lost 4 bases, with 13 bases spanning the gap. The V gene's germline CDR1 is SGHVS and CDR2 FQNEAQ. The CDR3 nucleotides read TGTGCCAGCAGCTTAGTAGGGTATGGAGGCACTGAAGCTTTCTTT. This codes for CASSLVGYGGTEAFF.

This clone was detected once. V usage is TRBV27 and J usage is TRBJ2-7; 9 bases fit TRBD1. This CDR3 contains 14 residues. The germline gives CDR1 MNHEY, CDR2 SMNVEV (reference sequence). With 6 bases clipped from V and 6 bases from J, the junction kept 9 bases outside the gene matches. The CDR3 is CASRLGTGYGEQYF. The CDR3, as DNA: TGTGCCAGCAGATTGGGGACAGGGTACGGCGAGCAGTACTTC.

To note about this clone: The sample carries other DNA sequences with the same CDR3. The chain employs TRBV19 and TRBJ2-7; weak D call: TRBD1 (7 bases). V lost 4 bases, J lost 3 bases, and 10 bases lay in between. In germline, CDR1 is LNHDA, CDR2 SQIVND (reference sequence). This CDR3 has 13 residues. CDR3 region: CASSRQGGYEQYF. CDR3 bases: TGTGCCAGTAGTAGACAGGGAGGCTACGAGCAGTACTTC.

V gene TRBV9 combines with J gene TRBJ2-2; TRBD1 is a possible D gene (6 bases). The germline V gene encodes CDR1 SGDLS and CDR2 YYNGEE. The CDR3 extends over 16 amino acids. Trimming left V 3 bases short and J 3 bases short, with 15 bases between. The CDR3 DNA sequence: TGTGCCAGCAGCGCCTTAATGGACAGCTACACCGGGGAGCTGTTTTTT. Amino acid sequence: CASSALMDSYTGELFF.

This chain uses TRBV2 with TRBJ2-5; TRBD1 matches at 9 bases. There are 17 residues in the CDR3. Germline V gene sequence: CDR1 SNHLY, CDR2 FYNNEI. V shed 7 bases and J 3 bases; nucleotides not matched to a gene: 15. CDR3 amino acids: CASTLPWGDREEETQYF. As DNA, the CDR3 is TGTGCCAGCACCTTACCGTGGGGGGACAGGGAGGAAGAGACCCAGTACTTC. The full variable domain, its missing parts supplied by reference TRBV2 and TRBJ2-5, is EPEVTQTPSHQVTQMGQEVILRCVPISNHLYFYWYRQILGQKVEFLVSFYNNEISEKSEIFDDQFSVERPDGSNFTLKIRSTKLEDSAMYFCASTLPWGDREEETQYFGPGTRLLVL.

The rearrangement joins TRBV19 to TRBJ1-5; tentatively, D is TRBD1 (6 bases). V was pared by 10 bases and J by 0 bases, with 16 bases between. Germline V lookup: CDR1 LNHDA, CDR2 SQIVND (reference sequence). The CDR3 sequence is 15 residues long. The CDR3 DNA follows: TGTGCCACCGAAAAACAGGGAAATAGCAATCAGCCCCAGCATTTT. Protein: CATEKQGNSNQPQHF.

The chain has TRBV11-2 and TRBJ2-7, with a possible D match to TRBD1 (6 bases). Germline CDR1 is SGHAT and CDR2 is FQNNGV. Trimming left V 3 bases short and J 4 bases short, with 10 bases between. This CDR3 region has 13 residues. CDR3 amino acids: CASSFGQPYEQYF. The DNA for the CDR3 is TGTGCCAGCAGCTTTGGACAGCCTTACGAGCAGTACTTC.

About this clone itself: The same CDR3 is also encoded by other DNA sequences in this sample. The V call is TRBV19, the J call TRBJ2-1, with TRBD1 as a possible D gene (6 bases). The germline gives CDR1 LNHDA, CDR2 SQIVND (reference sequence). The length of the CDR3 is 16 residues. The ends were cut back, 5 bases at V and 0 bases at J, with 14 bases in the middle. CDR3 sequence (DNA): TGTGCCAGTAGTCGGGCAGGGGAAAGCTCCTACAATGAGCAGTTCTTC. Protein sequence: CASSRAGESSYNEQFF.

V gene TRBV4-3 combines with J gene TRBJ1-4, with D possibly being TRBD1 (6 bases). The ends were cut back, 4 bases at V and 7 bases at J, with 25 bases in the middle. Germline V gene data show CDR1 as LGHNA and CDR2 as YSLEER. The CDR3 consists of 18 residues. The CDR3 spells CASSRFGRDTELGEKLFF. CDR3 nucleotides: TGCGCCAGCAGCCGCTTCGGGCGGGACACGGAATTGGGTGAAAAACTGTTTTTT.

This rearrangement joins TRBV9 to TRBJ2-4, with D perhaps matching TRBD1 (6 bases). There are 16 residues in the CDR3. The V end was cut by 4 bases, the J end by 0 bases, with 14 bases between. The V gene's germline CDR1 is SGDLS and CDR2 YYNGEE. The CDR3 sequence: CASSQGQSLAKNIQYF. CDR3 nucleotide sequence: TGTGCCAGCAGCCAAGGACAGAGCCTAGCCAAAAACATTCAGTACTTC. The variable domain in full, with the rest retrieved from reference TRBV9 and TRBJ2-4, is DSGVTQTPKHLITATGQRVTLRCSPRSGDLSVYWYQQSLDQGLQFLIQYYNGEERAKGNILERFSAQQFPDLHSELNLSSLELGDSALYFCASSQGQSLAKNIQYFGAGTRLSVL.

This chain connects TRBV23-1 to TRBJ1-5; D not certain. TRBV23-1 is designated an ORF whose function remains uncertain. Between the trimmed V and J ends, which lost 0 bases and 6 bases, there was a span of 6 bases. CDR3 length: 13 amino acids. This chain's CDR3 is CASSQSWRQPQHF. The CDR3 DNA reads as TGCGCCAGCAGTCAATCCTGGCGTCAGCCCCAGCATTTT.

CDR3 DNA sequence: TGTGCCAGCAGCCCCGGGGACACCCCGCAGTTTTTT. Protein: CASSPGDTPQFF. The V call is TRBV9, the J call TRBJ1-4; maybe TRBD1 (6 bases). Germline CDR1 reads SGDLS; CDR2 reads YYNGEE. V lost 4 bases and J 16 bases, leaving 17 bases between the germline ends. The CDR3 is 12 amino acids. Full variable domain (missing parts from reference TRBV9 and TRBJ1-4): DSGVTQTPKHLITATGQRVTLRCSPRSGDLSVYWYQQSLDQGLQFLIQYYNGEERAKGNILERFSAQQFPDLHSELNLSSLELGDSALYFCASSPGDTPQFFGSGTQLSVL.

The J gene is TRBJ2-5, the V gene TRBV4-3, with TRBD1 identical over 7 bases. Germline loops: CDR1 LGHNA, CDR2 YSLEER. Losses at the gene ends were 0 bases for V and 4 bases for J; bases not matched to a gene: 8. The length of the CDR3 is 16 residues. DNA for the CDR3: TGCGCCAGCAGCCAAGACAGTAACAGGGGCGGAGAGACCCAGTACTTC. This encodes CASSQDSNRGGETQYF.

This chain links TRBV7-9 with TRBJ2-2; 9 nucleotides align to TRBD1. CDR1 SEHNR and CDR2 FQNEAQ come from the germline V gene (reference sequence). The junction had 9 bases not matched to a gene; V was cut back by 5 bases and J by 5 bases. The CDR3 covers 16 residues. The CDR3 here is CASSAGQGIITGELFF. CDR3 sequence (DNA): TGTGCCAGCAGCGCCGGACAGGGGATAATAACCGGGGAGCTGTTTTTT.

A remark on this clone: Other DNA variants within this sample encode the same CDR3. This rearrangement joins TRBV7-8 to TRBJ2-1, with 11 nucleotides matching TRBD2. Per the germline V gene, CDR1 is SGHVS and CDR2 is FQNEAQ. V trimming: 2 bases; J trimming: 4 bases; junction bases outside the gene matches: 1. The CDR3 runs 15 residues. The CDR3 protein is CASSLLAGGYNEQFF. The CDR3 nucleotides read TGTGCCAGCAGCTTACTAGCGGGAGGATACAATGAGCAGTTCTTC. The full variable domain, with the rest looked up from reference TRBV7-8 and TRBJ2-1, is GAGVSQSPRYKVAKRGQDVALRCDPISGHVSLFWYQQALGQGPEFLTYFQNEAQLDKSGLPSDRFFAERPEGSVSTLKIQRTQQEDSAVYLCASSLLAGGYNEQFFGPGTRLTVL.

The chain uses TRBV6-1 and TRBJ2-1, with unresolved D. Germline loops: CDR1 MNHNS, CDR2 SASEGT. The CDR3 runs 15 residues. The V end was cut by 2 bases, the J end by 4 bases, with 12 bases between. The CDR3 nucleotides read TGTGCCAGCAGTGAATTTCCAGGAGAATACAATGAGCAGTTCTTC. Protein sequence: CASSEFPGEYNEQFF.

CDR3 loop: CASSNNRLSGANVLTF. CDR3 nucleotides: TGTGCCAGCAGTAATAACCGACTCTCTGGGGCCAACGTCCTGACTTTC. V and J are TRBV11-3 and TRBJ2-6; D unresolved. The ends were cut back, 6 bases at V and 0 bases at J, with 12 bases in the middle. CDR3 length: 16 residues. Germline-derived CDR1 and CDR2 are SGHNT and YENEEA.

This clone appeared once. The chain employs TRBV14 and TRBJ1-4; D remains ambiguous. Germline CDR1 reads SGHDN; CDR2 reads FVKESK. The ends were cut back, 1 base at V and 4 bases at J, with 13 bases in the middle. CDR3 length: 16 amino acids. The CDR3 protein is CASSQGRSSHNEKLFF. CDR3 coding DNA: TGTGCCAGCAGCCAAGGGCGGTCCTCTCATAATGAAAAACTGTTTTTT. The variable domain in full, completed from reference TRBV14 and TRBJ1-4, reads EAGVTQFPSHSVIEKGQTVTLRCDPISGHDNLYWYRRVMGKEIKFLLHFVKESKQDESGMPNNRFLAERTGGTYSTLKVQPAELEDSGVYFCASSQGRSSHNEKLFFGSGTQLSVL.

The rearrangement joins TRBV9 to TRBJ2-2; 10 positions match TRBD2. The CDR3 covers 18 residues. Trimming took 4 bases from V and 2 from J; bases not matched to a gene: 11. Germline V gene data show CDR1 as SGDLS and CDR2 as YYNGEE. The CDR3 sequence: CASSPNALAGPNTGELFF. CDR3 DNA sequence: TGTGCCAGCAGCCCTAATGCACTAGCGGGGCCTAACACCGGGGAGCTGTTTTTT.

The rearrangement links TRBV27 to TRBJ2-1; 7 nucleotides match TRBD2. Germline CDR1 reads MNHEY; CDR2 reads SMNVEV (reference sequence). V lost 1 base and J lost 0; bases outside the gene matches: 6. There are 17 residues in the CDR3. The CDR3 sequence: CASSLFAGAHSYNEQFF. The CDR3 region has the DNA TGTGCCAGCAGTTTATTTGCGGGAGCGCACTCCTACAATGAGCAGTTCTTC.

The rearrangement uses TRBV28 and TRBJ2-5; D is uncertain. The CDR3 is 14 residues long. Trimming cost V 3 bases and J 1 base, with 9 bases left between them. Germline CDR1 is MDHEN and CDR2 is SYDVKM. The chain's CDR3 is CASSFGSLQETQYF. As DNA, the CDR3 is TGTGCCAGCAGTTTTGGCAGCCTCCAAGAGACCCAGTACTTC.

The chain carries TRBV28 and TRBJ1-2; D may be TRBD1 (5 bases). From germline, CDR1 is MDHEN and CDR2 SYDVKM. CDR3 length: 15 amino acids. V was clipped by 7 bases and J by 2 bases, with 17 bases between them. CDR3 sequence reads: CASTPPGWDNYGYTF. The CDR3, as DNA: TGTGCCAGCACCCCACCGGGTTGGGACAACTATGGCTACACCTTC.